These T cell receptor beta chains were read from a single sample in a study of blood T cells in healthy people across ages. From the 5' RACE reads, TCRdb called clonotypes with MiXCR, one entry per CDR3 protein. The profile covers over a million distinct CDR3 sequences, with 40% to 55% appearing a single time and about 19% taken by the ten largest. The sequenced material came from blood. These TCRs come from a woman aged 55-69 years in good health. CDR3s include the opening cysteine and the closing phenylalanine or tryptophan. A D gene is named only where the DNA matches it firmly. The size entry is marked missing in some rows and otherwise reads once, few, many or a size class.

>NA|TRBJ2-3|TRBV6-7|NA
CASSYGGHQSGDTQYF
TGTGCCAGCAGTTACGGAGGGCACCAGTCGGGAGATACGCAGTATTTT
>NA|TRBJ2-5|TRBV9|NA
CASSVDVFQETQYF
TGTGCCAGCAGCGTAGACGTATTCCAAGAGACCCAGTACTTC
>NA|TRBJ2-7|TRBV27|TRBD1
CASRDRRTYYEQYF
TGTGCCAGCAGGGACAGGCGAACCTACTACGAGCAGTACTTC
>NA|TRBJ2-3|TRBV29-1|NA
CSDRATGWRQYF
TGCAGCGACCGCGCGACAGGCTGGAGGCAGTATTTT
>few|TRBJ2-5|TRBV5-5|NA
CASSPHPSRAQETQYF
TGTGCCAGCAGCCCCCACCCATCAAGAGCCCAAGAGACCCAGTACTTC
>many|TRBJ1-2|TRBV20-1|NA
CSARAPGTLNYGYTF
TGCAGTGCTAGAGCCCCCGGGACACTTAACTATGGCTACACCTTC
>NA|TRBJ2-7|TRBV25-1|NA
CASSEPGQTYEQYF
TGTGCCAGCAGTGAACCGGGACAAACCTACGAGCAGTACTTC
>NA|TRBJ2-2|TRBV2|NA
CASRDDLAAGELFF
TGTGCCAGCAGGGACGATCTAGCAGCCGGGGAGCTGTTTTTT
>NA|TRBJ1-5|TRBV15|TRBD1
CATSRDAGQGSPRHF
TGTGCCACCAGCAGAGATGCGGGACAGGGGTCCCCTCGGCATTTT
>NA|TRBJ2-1|TRBV11-2|NA
CASSPDYGPYNEQFF
TGTGCCAGCAGCCCAGACTATGGCCCCTACAATGAGCAGTTCTTC
>NA|TRBJ1-4|TRBV12-3/TRBV12-4|NA
CASSFKIRDLNEKLFF
TGTGCCAGCAGTTTCAAAATCAGGGACCTGAATGAAAAACTGTTTTTT
>NA|TRBJ2-5|TRBV7-2|NA
CASNMGGFQETQYF
TGTGCCAGCAACATGGGTGGCTTCCAAGAGACCCAGTACTTC
>many|TRBJ2-1|TRBV4-1|NA
CASSQRGDYNEQFF
TGCGCCAGCAGCCAGCGCGGAGACTACAATGAGCAGTTCTTC
>NA|TRBJ2-4|TRBV7-3|NA
CAGSLRASENIQYF
TGTGCCGGCAGCTTAAGGGCTTCGGAAAACATTCAGTACTTC
>NA|TRBJ2-4|TRBV9|TRBD2
CASSAGGLAGVNIQYF
TGTGCCAGCAGCGCCGGCGGACTAGCGGGGGTAAACATTCAGTACTTC
>few|TRBJ2-7|TRBV20-1|TRBD2
CSASSPTTSVFNEQYF
TGCAGTGCTAGTTCCCCCACGACTAGCGTCTTTAACGAGCAGTACTTC
>NA|TRBJ2-7|TRBV18|NA
CASSPNALYNRPTYEQYF
TGTGCCAGCTCACCGAACGCTCTTTATAACAGACCGACCTACGAGCAGTACTTC
>few|TRBJ2-3|TRBV11-2|TRBD2
CASSSVRDSGIRTDTQYF
TGTGCCAGCAGCTCGGTACGGGATAGCGGGATACGCACAGATACGCAGTATTTT
>few|TRBJ2-5|TRBV29-1|NA
CSVASTQETQYF
TGCAGCGTTGCGTCAACTCAAGAGACCCAGTACTTC
>NA|TRBJ1-4|TRBV14|NA
CASSQDGRVPEKLFF
TGTGCCAGCAGCCAAGATGGCAGGGTGCCCGAAAAACTGTTTTTT
>few|TRBJ2-1|TRBV18|NA
CASSDNDEQFF
TGTGCCAGCTCGGACAACGATGAGCAGTTCTTC
>NA|TRBJ2-1|TRBV20-1|NA
CSARDPGVGNSEQFF
TGCAGTGCTAGAGACCCGGGAGTCGGTAATAGTGAGCAGTTCTTC
>NA|TRBJ2-3|TRBV27|TRBD2
CASSTTVASGAPRDTQYF
TGTGCCAGCAGCACTACTGTGGCTAGCGGAGCCCCCCGCGATACGCAGTATTTT
>NA|TRBJ2-5|TRBV20-1|TRBD1
CSARQLAGQGAVETQYF
TGCAGTGCTAGACAATTAGCCGGACAGGGGGCGGTAGAGACCCAGTACTTC
>few|TRBJ2-7|TRBV7-2|NA
CASSTRLRIYEQYF
TGTGCCAGCAGCACCCGGCTACGTATCTACGAGCAGTACTTC
>NA|TRBJ2-3|TRBV27|NA
CASSTRETETQYF
TGTGCCAGCAGCACACGGGAGACAGAGACGCAGTATTTT
>few|TRBJ2-1|TRBV10-3|NA
CAISSGPPGEQFF
TGTGCCATCAGCTCCGGGCCCCCGGGTGAGCAGTTCTTC
>NA|TRBJ2-5|TRBV3-1|NA
CASSQGARRLQETQYF
TGTGCCAGCAGCCAAGGCGCTAGGCGGCTCCAAGAGACCCAGTACTTC
>NA|TRBJ2-7|TRBV30|TRBD2
CAWSVKAGALSEQYF
TGTGCCTGGAGTGTAAAGGCGGGAGCTCTCTCGGAGCAGTACTTC
>few|TRBJ1-5|TRBV21-1|NA
CARFFSFSNQPQHF
TGTGCCCGTTTCTTCAGCTTTAGCAATCAGCCCCAGCATTTT
>few|TRBJ2-6|TRBV29-1|NA
CSVVASSGANVLTF
TGCAGCGTCGTGGCTTCCTCTGGGGCCAACGTCCTGACTTTC
>NA|TRBJ2-1|TRBV5-1|TRBD1
CASSLTGAPGNEQFF
TGCGCCAGCAGCTTGACAGGGGCCCCGGGGAATGAGCAGTTCTTC
>NA|TRBJ2-2|TRBV6-5|TRBD2
CASTTDMAGVTGELFF
TGTGCCAGCACCACAGATATGGCGGGAGTTACCGGGGAGCTGTTTTTT
>few|TRBJ2-7|TRBV7-8|NA
CASSLRREYVSYEQYF
TGTGCCAGCAGCTTACGGAGGGAATACGTCTCCTACGAGCAGTACTTC
>NA|TRBJ2-7|TRBV7-9|NA
CASSSRAANNLYEQYF
TGTGCCAGCAGCTCACGCGCAGCCAACAACTTGTACGAGCAGTACTTC
>once|TRBJ2-1|TRBV12-3/TRBV12-4|TRBD2
CASSPGGAGGFYEQFF
TGTGCCAGCAGTCCCGGCGGGGCGGGAGGGTTCTATGAGCAGTTCTTC
>NA|TRBJ2-7|TRBV2|TRBD2
CASSARLAGGFYEQYF
TGTGCCAGCAGTGCTAGACTAGCGGGAGGGTTCTACGAGCAGTACTTC
>few|TRBJ2-3|TRBV29-1|NA
CSVLYGADTQYF
TGCAGCGTTTTATATGGGGCGGATACGCAGTATTTT
>NA|TRBJ1-2|TRBV7-9|NA
CATPGEDYGYTF
TGTGCCACCCCGGGAGAAGACTATGGCTACACCTTC
>few|TRBJ2-7|TRBV29-1|TRBD1
CSAIGTGAFYEQYF
TGCAGCGCTATCGGGACAGGGGCTTTCTACGAGCAGTACTTC
>NA|TRBJ2-1|TRBV27|TRBD1
CASSPTGYNEQFF
TGTGCCAGCAGTCCGACAGGGTACAATGAGCAGTTCTTC
>NA|TRBJ2-1|TRBV5-1|TRBD2
CASSTGLADNEQFF
TGCGCCAGCAGCACGGGACTAGCGGACAATGAGCAGTTCTTC
>NA|TRBJ2-3|TRBV5-6|NA
CASSLAGGIGTDTQYF
TGTGCCAGCAGCTTGGCCGGCGGGATCGGCACAGATACGCAGTATTTT
>NA|TRBJ2-1|TRBV7-2|NA
CASSPTSGRNLYNEQFF
TGTGCCAGCAGCCCCACCTCTGGACGGAACCTTTACAATGAGCAGTTCTTC
>NA|TRBJ1-2|TRBV10-2|NA
CASSIDRKDYGYTF
TGCGCCAGCAGTATTGACAGGAAGGACTATGGCTACACCTTC
>few|TRBJ2-7|TRBV29-1|NA
CSVLGGDDYEQYF
TGCAGCGTTCTAGGGGGGGATGACTACGAGCAGTACTTC